These T cell receptor beta chains were read from a single sample in a study of T cell changes during pregnancy in multiple sclerosis. TCRdb's table, derived via immunoSEQ multiplex PCR, lists solely in-frame clones and lacks some. This table holds some 46,000 clones, nearly 95% found once. The specimen was peripheral blood, collected in the third trimester of pregnancy. The receptors stem from a female donor with multiple sclerosis, enrolled in a pregnancy study. CDR3s include the opening cysteine and the closing phenylalanine or tryptophan. Fields, in order: V gene, J gene, clone size, D gene, CDR3 protein, CDR3 DNA. D genes are given only for firm matches. Clone size appears in some rows only: once, few, many, or a class for an expanded clone.

v_gene: TRBV7-3
j_gene: TRBJ2-3
abundance: -
d_gene: TRBD2
CDR3aa: CASSPQAGHTDTQYF
CDR3nt: TGTGCCAGCAGCCCTCAAGCGGGGCACACAGATACGCAGTATTTT

v_gene: TRBV5-4
j_gene: TRBJ2-4
abundance: -
d_gene: -
CDR3aa: CASSGLAKNIQYF
CDR3nt: TGTGCCAGCAGTGGACTAGCCAAAAACATTCAGTACTTC

v_gene: TRBV25-1
j_gene: TRBJ2-6
abundance: once
d_gene: TRBD2
CDR3aa: CASSAGLASSSGANVLTF
CDR3nt: TGTGCCAGCAGTGCAGGACTAGCGTCAAGCTCTGGGGCCAACGTCCTGACTTTC

v_gene: TRBV7-2
j_gene: TRBJ2-7
abundance: -
d_gene: -
CDR3aa: CASSRTGYEQYF
CDR3nt: TGTGCCAGCAGCCGGACGGGGTACGAGCAGTACTTC

v_gene: TRBV6-6
j_gene: TRBJ1-5
abundance: -
d_gene: -
CDR3aa: CASSRLSEQPQHF
CDR3nt: TGTGCCAGCAGTAGACTGTCGGAACAGCCCCAGCATTTT

v_gene: TRBV7-8
j_gene: TRBJ2-3
abundance: -
d_gene: -
CDR3aa: CASSLSGRTDTQYF
CDR3nt: TGTGCCAGCAGCCTAAGCGGACGCACAGATACGCAGTATTTT

v_gene: TRBV28
j_gene: TRBJ2-1
abundance: -
d_gene: TRBD2
CDR3aa: CASTKRESAYNEQFF
CDR3nt: TGTGCCAGCACAAAGCGGGAGTCAGCCTACAATGAGCAGTTCTTC

v_gene: TRBV30
j_gene: TRBJ1-4
abundance: -
d_gene: -
CDR3aa: CAWSLLEDFGEKLFF
CDR3nt: TGTGCCTGGAGCTTATTGGAGGATTTCGGTGAAAAACTGTTTTTT

v_gene: TRBV5-4
j_gene: TRBJ1-2
abundance: -
d_gene: TRBD1
CDR3aa: CASSFGTASSYGYTF
CDR3nt: TGTGCCAGCAGCTTTGGGACAGCCTCTTCCTATGGCTACACCTTC

v_gene: TRBV4-2
j_gene: TRBJ2-1
abundance: -
d_gene: -
CDR3aa: CASSQGVLREEHNEQFF
CDR3nt: TGTGCCAGCAGCCAGGGTGTTTTGCGGGAAGAACACAATGAGCAGTTCTTC

v_gene: TRBV19
j_gene: TRBJ2-1
abundance: -
d_gene: -
CDR3aa: CASSPRSSDPSYNEQFF
CDR3nt: TGTGCCAGTAGTCCACGCTCTAGCGATCCCTCCTACAATGAGCAGTTCTTC

v_gene: TRBV2
j_gene: TRBJ2-1
abundance: once
d_gene: TRBD1
CDR3aa: CASRGTVYNEQFF
CDR3nt: TGTGCCAGCAGGGGGACAGTTTACAATGAGCAGTTCTTC

v_gene: TRBV9
j_gene: TRBJ1-1
abundance: few
d_gene: TRBD1
CDR3aa: CASSVRGPTEAFF
CDR3nt: TGTGCCAGCAGCGTCAGGGGGCCCACTGAAGCTTTCTTT

v_gene: TRBV7-2
j_gene: TRBJ2-1
abundance: -
d_gene: -
CDR3aa: CASSLEGVGAGSYNEQFF
CDR3nt: TGTGCCAGCAGCTTAGAGGGGGTAGGAGCGGGATCTTACAATGAGCAGTTCTTC

v_gene: TRBV11-2
j_gene: TRBJ1-1
abundance: -
d_gene: TRBD1
CDR3aa: CASSVRQGKGTEAFF
CDR3nt: TGTGCCAGCAGCGTAAGACAGGGGAAGGGTACTGAAGCTTTCTTT

v_gene: TRBV29-1
j_gene: TRBJ1-1
abundance: once
d_gene: -
CDR3aa: CSVGEGTVTEAFF
CDR3nt: TGCAGCGTTGGGGAGGGGACGGTCACTGAAGCTTTCTTT

v_gene: TRBV6-5
j_gene: TRBJ2-5
abundance: -
d_gene: TRBD1
CDR3aa: CASSIGQGFQETQYF
CDR3nt: TGTGCCAGCAGTATTGGACAGGGTTTCCAAGAGACCCAGTACTTC

v_gene: TRBV18
j_gene: TRBJ2-7
abundance: -
d_gene: -
CDR3aa: CASSPPSGTGEQYF
CDR3nt: TGTGCCAGCTCACCACCGTCTGGTACGGGCGAGCAGTACTTC

v_gene: TRBV19
j_gene: TRBJ1-1
abundance: -
d_gene: TRBD1
CDR3aa: CASRATGGTEAFF
CDR3nt: TGTGCCAGTAGGGCCACAGGGGGGACTGAAGCTTTCTTT

v_gene: TRBV5-4
j_gene: TRBJ1-1
abundance: -
d_gene: -
CDR3aa: CASSQTANTEAFF
CDR3nt: TGTGCCAGCAGCCAGACAGCGAACACTGAAGCTTTCTTT

v_gene: TRBV4-3
j_gene: TRBJ2-7
abundance: -
d_gene: TRBD2
CDR3aa: CASSRRLAGAYEQYF
CDR3nt: TGCGCCAGCAGCCGCAGACTAGCGGGGGCATACGAGCAGTACTTC

v_gene: TRBV30
j_gene: TRBJ2-7
abundance: -
d_gene: -
CDR3aa: CAWSTVTGRDEQYF
CDR3nt: TGTGCCTGGAGTACCGTGACAGGGCGGGATGAGCAGTACTTC

v_gene: TRBV28
j_gene: TRBJ1-1
abundance: -
d_gene: -
CDR3aa: CATRRDMNTEAFF
CDR3nt: TGTGCCACCCGAAGAGACATGAACACTGAAGCTTTCTTT

v_gene: TRBV21-1
j_gene: TRBJ1-5
abundance: -
d_gene: -
CDR3aa: CASSTYEGLGGNQPQHF
CDR3nt: TGTGCCAGCAGCACGTACGAAGGATTAGGAGGCAATCAGCCCCAGCATTTT

v_gene: TRBV6-6
j_gene: TRBJ2-7
abundance: few
d_gene: TRBD1
CDR3aa: CASSLTGGARSYEQYF
CDR3nt: TGTGCCAGCAGTTTAACAGGGGGCGCGCGCTCCTACGAGCAGTACTTC

v_gene: TRBV5-8
j_gene: TRBJ2-1
abundance: -
d_gene: TRBD2
CDR3aa: CASSLALLAGGESSYNEQFF
CDR3nt: TGTGCCAGCAGCTTGGCCTTGCTAGCGGGAGGGGAGAGCTCCTACAATGAGCAGTTCTTC

v_gene: TRBV18
j_gene: TRBJ1-1
abundance: -
d_gene: -
CDR3aa: CASSPNRQHTEAFF
CDR3nt: TGTGCCAGCTCACCTAACCGACAGCACACTGAAGCTTTCTTT

v_gene: TRBV18
j_gene: TRBJ1-1
abundance: -
d_gene: -
CDR3aa: CASSPGGDGTEAFF
CDR3nt: TGTGCCAGCTCACCCGGGGGGGACGGCACTGAAGCTTTCTTT

v_gene: TRBV15
j_gene: TRBJ2-5
abundance: -
d_gene: -
CDR3aa: CAPEGETQYF
CDR3nt: TGTGCCCCGGAGGGGGAGACCCAGTACTTC